This T cell receptor (beta chain) emerged from a study of blood T cell repertoires in COVID-19. For the study at large: Collection of acute and convalescent COVID-19 samples took place in the United States, Italy and Spain. Sources were T cells, B-cell-depleted T cells, or PBMCs; the material itself was cDNA or gDNA.

Authors' methods: Scientists estimated how many nucleated cells there were by amplifying reference gene primers. The assay was immunoSEQ multiplex PCR, and TCRdb's table has in-frame clones only and misses some. The V and J calls and clone size were taken over from that table, and D and trimming were inferred from the DNA. The sample shows 310,000 or so clones, about 83% of them seen only once. V dropped 4 bases and J dropped 4; count of bases not matched to a gene: 4. The CDR3 sequence is 14 residues long. CDR1 SGHNT and CDR2 YYREEE come from the germline V gene (reference sequence). The chain links TRBV5-4 to TRBJ2-7, with 11 bases lining up with TRBD1. The source material was peripheral blood. This clonotype was sampled from a woman aged 45-59 years with acute or convalescent COVID-19. The CDR3 DNA follows: TGTGCCAGCAGCCCCGGGACAGGGGGGTACGAGCAGTACTTC. Residues: CASSPGTGGYEQYF.